This T cell receptor (beta chain) was obtained from a study of regulatory T cells in long-lasting Graves disease. Germline V gene lookup returns CDR1 DFQATT and CDR2 SNEGSKA (reference sequence). The V segment lost 5 bases and the J segment 0 bases; nucleotides outside the gene matches: 9. This CDR3 spans 16 amino acids. CDR3-region Arm-PCR and iRepertoire HTBI primers produced the TCR beta libraries. MiXCR was run by TCRdb on the multiplex PCR reads, yielding one entry per CDR3 protein. The sample has roughly 500,000 distinct CDR3 sequences; 20% to 25% are singletons. Time point reported: persistent/refractory GD, antithyroid drugs over 5 years with positive TRAb. After RNA was extracted from PBMCs, the TCR library was made from it.

This receptor was obtained from a female donor with Graves disease. V gene TRBV20-1 combines with J gene TRBJ2-3; TRBD1 aligns across 9 bases. Sample: peripheral blood mononuclear cells (PBMCs), taken when the disease was refractory, from a patient treated with antithyroid drugs. The CDR3 region is CSAGDREVFSTDTQYF. The CDR3 coding sequence is TGCAGTGCTGGGGACAGGGAAGTCTTTAGCACAGATACGCAGTATTTT.